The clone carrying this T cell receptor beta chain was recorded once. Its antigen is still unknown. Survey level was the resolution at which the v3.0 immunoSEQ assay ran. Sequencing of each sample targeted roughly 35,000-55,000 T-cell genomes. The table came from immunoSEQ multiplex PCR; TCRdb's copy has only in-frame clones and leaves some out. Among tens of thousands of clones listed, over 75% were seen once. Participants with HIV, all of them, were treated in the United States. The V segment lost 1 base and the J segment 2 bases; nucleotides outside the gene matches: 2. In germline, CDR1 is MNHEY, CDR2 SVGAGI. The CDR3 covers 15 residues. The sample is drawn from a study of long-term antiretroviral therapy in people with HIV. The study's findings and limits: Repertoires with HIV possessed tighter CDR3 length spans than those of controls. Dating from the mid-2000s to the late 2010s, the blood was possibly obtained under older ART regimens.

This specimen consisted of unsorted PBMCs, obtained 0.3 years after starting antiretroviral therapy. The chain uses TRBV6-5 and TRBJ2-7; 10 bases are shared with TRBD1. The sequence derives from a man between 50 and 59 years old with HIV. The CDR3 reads CASSYLGQGAYEQYF. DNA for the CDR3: TGTGCCAGCAGTTACTTAGGACAGGGGGCCTACGAGCAGTACTTC.